The clone carrying this T cell receptor beta chain was seen repeatedly, ten times or more. Its antigen remains unknown. Amplification of TCR beta CDR3 regions used RNA as the template. HTBI primers were employed in a first-round RT-PCR of the TCR CDR3. TCRdb passed the multiplex PCR reads through MiXCR, listing each CDR3 protein once. The data contain fewer than 550,000 distinct CDR3 sequences, around 22% of them seen just once; the ten biggest clones take up roughly 12%. The sample originates from a study of T cells in Graves' hyperthyroidism and ophthalmopathy. The CDR3 runs to 12 residues. Germline V gene data show CDR1 as SQVTM and CDR2 as ANQGSEA. V was shortened by 7 bases and J by 1 base, with 10 bases between the two germline ends. The study's findings and limits: Blood also contained most expanded thyroid clonotypes above 0.001.

This chain connects TRBV29-1 to TRBJ1-1; possibly TRBD1 for D (5 bases). Sequencing used blood. This receptor was taken from a woman in her twenties or thirties with Graves' ophthalmopathy. CDR3 amino acids: CSGGTGNTEAFF. CDR3 DNA: TGCAGCGGGGGGACGGGGAACACTGAAGCTTTCTTT.